One sample yielded the 14 T cell receptor beta chains listed below, sequenced in a study of T-cell reconstitution after alpha-beta-depleted transplantation in children. A TCRbeta library incorporating unique molecular identifiers was prepared. TCRdb itself ran the PCR reads through MiXCR, one entry per CDR3 protein. The data contain around 400,000 distinct CDR3 sequences, 20% of them singletons. Sample: PBMCs from the stem cell graft donor, taken from the stem cell graft. These receptors all come from a human donor who donated a stem cell graft to a child with acute myeloid leukemia.

V is TRBV20-1 and J is TRBJ1-6; the match to TRBD1 covers 7 bases. The CDR3 is made up of 13 amino acids. With V trimmed by 6 bases and J by 6 bases, 5 bases remained unmatched. Germline assignment: CDR1 DFQATT and CDR2 SNEGSKA (reference sequence). The CDR3 DNA reads as TGCAGTGCCGGGACAGCTATTAATTCACCCCTCCACTTT. This encodes CSAGTAINSPLHF.

This chain links TRBV13 with TRBJ2-7; 7 bases agree with TRBD2. Unmatched junction bases numbered 7, after V lost 4 bases and J lost 4 bases. This CDR3 has 14 amino acids. Germline V gene data show CDR1 as PRHDT and CDR2 as FYEKMQ (reference sequence). The DNA for the CDR3 is TGTGCCAGCAGCTCTAGGGAGGGCCCGTACGAGCAGTACTTC. It yields the protein CASSSREGPYEQYF.

This clonotype has ten or more counts. The V call is TRBV20-1, the J call TRBJ2-7; D gene unclear. This CDR3 contains 12 residues. Germline assignment: CDR1 DFQATT and CDR2 SNEGSKA (reference sequence). V was clipped by 0 bases and J by 7 bases, with 10 bases between them. The CDR3 sequence is CSARDRQWEQYF. The CDR3 DNA reads TGCAGTGCTAGAGATAGGCAGTGGGAGCAGTACTTC.

This clonotype was found many times. The chain links TRBV10-1 to TRBJ2-3; perhaps TRBD1 as D (5 bases). V lost 4 bases, J lost 3 bases, and 5 bases lay in between. CDR3 length: 12 residues. Germline V gene data show CDR1 as WNHNN and CDR2 as SYGVQD (reference sequence). The DNA of the CDR3 is TGCGCCAGCAGTGGGACAACAGATACGCAGTATTTT. The encoded protein is CASSGTTDTQYF.

The table lists this clonotype with a few counts. The rearrangement uses TRBV29-1 and TRBJ2-7; the match to TRBD2 covers 9 bases. This CDR3 comprises 16 residues. V was pared by 1 base and J by 4 bases, with 11 bases of the junction left unmatched. Germline V gives CDR1 SQVTM, CDR2 ANQGSEA. In nucleotides, the CDR3 is TGCAGCGTTGAAGCCCCAGGAGCGGGAGGACTATACGAGCAGTACTTC. Amino acid sequence: CSVEAPGAGGLYEQYF.

Details on this clonotype: This sequence may be a read error, since a much larger clone differs from it by one base. The J gene is TRBJ1-1, the V gene TRBV4-3; no clear D gene. Germline V gene data show CDR1 as LGHNA and CDR2 as YSLEER. The CDR3 has 12 residues. The CDR3 sequence: CASSHGNTQAFF. CDR3 sequence (DNA): TGCGCCAGCAGCCACGGGAACACTCAAGCTTTCTTT.

This clonotype was seen repeatedly, ten times or more. The chain is built from TRBV29-1 and TRBJ2-1; possibly TRBD1 for D (5 bases). Trimming left V 7 bases short and J 5 bases short, with 12 bases between. Germline lookup yields CDR1 SQVTM and CDR2 ANQGSEA. This CDR3 has 12 residues. The CDR3 loop is CSGTRDNNEQFF. The DNA for the CDR3 is TGCAGCGGTACCAGGGATAACAATGAGCAGTTCTTC.

At least ten counts were recorded for this clonotype. The rearrangement uses TRBV20-1 and TRBJ2-2; 7 bases agree with TRBD2. The CDR3 loop spans 14 amino acids. V shed 3 bases and J 4 bases; nucleotides not matched to a gene: 5. Germline lookup yields CDR1 DFQATT and CDR2 SNEGSKA (reference sequence). The CDR3 here is CSASGRTTTGELFF. DNA for the CDR3: TGCAGTGCTAGCGGGAGGACGACCACCGGGGAGCTGTTTTTT.

This clonotype appeared many times. This chain's CDR3 is CSAPRGQETQYF. The CDR3 nucleotides read TGCAGTGCCCCCCGGGGCCAAGAGACCCAGTACTTC. This chain joins TRBV20-1 and TRBJ2-5; tentatively, D is TRBD2 (5 bases). The CDR3 totals 12 residues. Per the germline V gene, CDR1 is DFQATT and CDR2 is SNEGSKA (reference sequence). Between the trimmed V and J ends, which lost 6 bases and 1 base, there was a span of 9 bases.

Only a few counts were recorded for this clonotype. The chain carries TRBV21-1 and TRBJ1-1. TRBV21-1 is classified as a pseudogene. The CDR3 is 17 residues long. The CDR3 is CASSKVEGEVMNTEAFF. The DNA of the CDR3 is TGTGCCAGCAGCAAAGTAGAAGGGGAGGTGATGAACACTGAAGCTTTCTTT.

The rearrangement uses TRBV29-1 and TRBJ1-2; D call uncertain. In germline, CDR1 is SQVTM, CDR2 ANQGSEA. The CDR3 has 10 amino acids. Trimming took off 7 bases at V and 6 bases at J, with 9 bases between the two ends. The CDR3 protein is CSALWDGYTF. As DNA, the CDR3 is TGCAGCGCCCTATGGGATGGCTACACCTTC.

This sequence joins TRBV27 and TRBJ2-1; the match to TRBD2 covers 13 bases. The V gene's germline CDR1 is MNHEY and CDR2 SMNVEV (reference sequence). V lost 8 bases to trimming and J lost 10 bases; unmatched junction nucleotides: 5. The CDR3 loop spans 13 amino acids. The CDR3 nucleotides read TGTGCCAGCGGGACTAGCGGGATCTACGAGCAGTTCTTC. It yields the protein CASGTSGIYEQFF.

This clonotype was seen at least ten times. J is TRBJ2-1 and V is TRBV12-3 or TRBV12-4; 8 bases align to TRBD2. The CDR3 sequence is 13 residues long. V was pared by 5 bases and J by 7 bases, with 4 bases of the junction left unmatched. The CDR3 region is CASSPLAGNEQFF. CDR3 bases: TGTGCCAGCAGTCCCTTAGCGGGGAATGAGCAGTTCTTC.

There are many counts of this clonotype. J is TRBJ2-3 and V is TRBV20-1; D could derive from TRBD1 or TRBD2 (5 bases each). This CDR3 region has 14 residues. Trimming removed 5 bases from V and 0 bases from J, with 12 bases in between. Per germline, CDR1 DFQATT and CDR2 SNEGSKA (reference sequence). CDR3 loop: CSAGAGGSTDTQYF. The CDR3 coding sequence is TGCAGTGCTGGGGCGGGCGGAAGCACAGATACGCAGTATTTT.